In its sample, the clone carrying this T cell receptor (beta chain) was seen a few times. What it binds is not known. The data were taken from a study of T cell repertoires in cytomegalovirus infection. About the research overall: Public TCR beta signatures were indicative of both CMV infection and a matching HLA type.

TCRdb fed the reads into MiXCR, producing one record per CDR3 protein. The table records fewer than 350,000 distinct CDR3 sequences, almost 30% of them present only once. V lost 5 bases to trimming and J lost 6 bases, with 14 bases between them. The CDR3 sequence is 14 residues long. Germline CDR1 and CDR2: MDHEN and SYDVKM. The sequencing used cultured PBMCs, collected from culture after CMV antigen stimulation. The chain links TRBV28 to TRBJ2-4; unclear D gene. The TCR was taken from a human donor in good health (CMV status not recorded). Some clones in this sample may be carry-over from other donors' samples. Here the CDR3 reads CASSLGSHRNIQYF. Here the CDR3 DNA reads TGTGCCAGCAGTCTGGGCTCGCACCGAAACATTCAGTACTTC. Based on the CDR3 plus reference TRBV28 and TRBJ2-4, the full variable domain is DVKVTQSSRYLVKRTGEKVFLECVQDMDHENMFWYRQDPGLGLRLIYFSYDVKMKEKGDIPEGYSVSREKKERFSLILESASTNQTSMYLCASSLGSHRNIQYFGAGTRLSVL.